The clone carrying this TCR beta chain was observed a handful of times. This entry is derived from a study of tumor T cells in aggressive B-cell lymphoma. Germline CDR1 SGHVS, CDR2 FQNEAQ. This CDR3 is 14 amino acids long. Germline trimming cut 2 bases from V and 6 bases from J; bases unmatched to any gene: 0. Profiled with immunoSEQ multiplex PCR; TCRdb holds only in-frame clones, not every one. The table shows 5,900 or so clones, with about 68% occurring only once. The genes are TRBV7-8 and TRBJ2-1, with 11 positions matching TRBD2. The receptor was derived from an adult with diffuse large B cell lymphoma. What was sequenced was tumor tissue. This CDR3 reads CASSLLAGGNEQFF. Written as DNA, the CDR3 is TGTGCCAGCAGCTTACTAGCGGGAGGCAATGAGCAGTTCTTC.